The 28 T cell receptor beta chains reported below all come from one sample, sequenced in a study of monozygotic twins with inflammatory bowel disease. TCRdb re-called the 5' RACE reads and gives one entry per CDR3 protein, without DNA. The repertoire table contains over 110,000 distinct CDR3 sequences. Sequencing was performed on blood. These receptors were taken from a human donor with ulcerative colitis or Crohn's disease, or a healthy co-twin of an affected twin (not recorded which).

The V and J genes are TRBV15 and TRBJ2-7; TCRdb's D call, TRBD1, is unchecked because there is no DNA. Germline-derived CDR1 and CDR2 are LNHNV and YYDKDF (reference sequence). The CDR3 is 16 amino acids. CDR3 loop: CATSRDRWQGNYEQYF.

V and J are TRBV4-2 and TRBJ2-4; TCRdb outputs TRBD1, but without DNA this stays unchecked. Germline V gene sequence: CDR1 LGHNA, CDR2 YNFKEQ. This CDR3 has 16 residues. CDR3 residues: CASSQTGTGGENIQYF.

The rearrangement uses TRBV12-3 or TRBV12-4 and TRBJ1-1; the D call of TRBD1 rests on TCRdb alone, since no DNA is present to check it. The CDR3 contains 14 residues. The CDR3 is CASTTDRVATEAFF.

This sequence joins TRBV20-1 and TRBJ1-5; the TRBD1 assignment by TCRdb is unverifiable without DNA. The CDR3 sequence is 14 residues long. The germline CDR1 and CDR2 sequences are DFQATT and SNEGSKA (reference sequence). This chain's CDR3 is CSARATGPNQPQHF.

V gene TRBV6-2 or TRBV6-3 combines with J gene TRBJ2-7. Germline V lookup: CDR1 MNHEY, CDR2 SVGEGT. This CDR3 has 13 residues. The CDR3 sequence: CASSYRQTYEQYF.

The gene calls are TRBV28 and TRBJ1-1; TCRdb lists TRBD1, though no DNA is available to test this call. Germline CDR1 is MDHEN and CDR2 is SYDVKM. The CDR3 runs to 13 residues. The CDR3 loop is CASSWTGGTEAFF.

The chain uses TRBV4-1 and TRBJ2-3; no DNA is available, so the TRBD1 call from TCRdb remains unchecked. The CDR3 totals 17 residues. Germline V lookup: CDR1 MGHRA, CDR2 YSYEKL. This chain's CDR3 is CASSLTRNPTVTDTQYF.

The chain joins TRBV5-6 to TRBJ1-1. This CDR3 has 15 amino acids. Per the germline V gene, CDR1 is SGHDT and CDR2 is YYEEEE. The CDR3 protein is CASSLSKGGNTEAFF.

The CDR3 sequence: CASSIDTGDTQYF. V usage is TRBV19 and J usage is TRBJ2-3; the TCRdb call, TRBD1, lacks DNA for checking. Germline V gives CDR1 LNHDA, CDR2 SQIVND (reference sequence). CDR3 length: 13 residues.

This chain connects TRBV20-1 to TRBJ2-5. This CDR3 has 12 amino acids. CDR1 is DFQATT and CDR2 is SNEGSKA in the germline V gene (reference sequence). The chain's CDR3 is CSAPGSSETQYF.

The chain has TRBV7-2 and TRBJ1-1; the D gene TCRdb calls, TRBD1, cannot be checked with no DNA. This CDR3 has 14 amino acids. CDR1 and CDR2 (germline): SGHTA, FQGNSA. This CDR3 is CASIRGGTNTEAFF.

The J gene is TRBJ1-2, the V gene TRBV7-8. The CDR3 extends over 16 amino acids. The germline V gene has CDR1 SGHVS and CDR2 FQNEAQ. The CDR3 is CASSPGGAALRIDYTF.

This sequence joins TRBV18 and TRBJ2-1; TCRdb outputs TRBD2, but without DNA this stays unchecked. The germline V gene encodes CDR1 KGHSH and CDR2 LQKENI. The CDR3 is made up of 13 amino acids. The CDR3 sequence is CASSTSVPNEQFF.

V and J are TRBV18 and TRBJ1-2; TCRdb's D gene call, TRBD1, goes unchecked for lack of DNA. The CDR3 length is 15 residues. Germline loops: CDR1 KGHSH, CDR2 LQKENI. CDR3 amino acids: CASSPPLSGSHGYTF.

The chain combines TRBV11-3 with TRBJ1-1. Germline-derived CDR1 and CDR2 are SGHNT and YENEEA. The CDR3 sequence is 14 residues long. CDR3 loop: CASSDTVMNTEAFF.

This chain joins TRBV18 and TRBJ1-1. The CDR3 length is 12 residues. The germline CDR1 and CDR2 sequences are KGHSH and LQKENI. The CDR3 protein is CASSPPRREAFF.

The chain carries TRBV5-1 and TRBJ2-3; TCRdb's assignment of TRBD2 cannot be checked, as there is no DNA. CDR3 length equals 16 residues. CDR1 and CDR2 from the germline V gene are SGHRS and YFSETQ. The CDR3 loop reads CASSLRTTRFTDTQYF.

The J gene is TRBJ2-5, the V gene TRBV11-2. CDR1 SGHAT and CDR2 FQNNGV come from the germline V gene. The CDR3 runs 12 residues. The CDR3 here is CASSRVLETQYF.

The chain joins TRBV12-3 or TRBV12-4 to TRBJ1-2; TCRdb lists TRBD1, though no DNA is available to test this call. This CDR3 has 13 amino acids. The CDR3 here is CASSLLWDRIYTF.

J is TRBJ2-1 and V is TRBV6-2 or TRBV6-3. The CDR3 runs to 14 residues. Per the germline V gene, CDR1 is MNHEY and CDR2 is SVGEGT. CDR3 loop: CASSYATSTNEQFF.

This chain joins TRBV7-2 and TRBJ1-2; checking the TCRdb D call of TRBD1 is not possible without DNA. The CDR3 loop spans 18 amino acids. Germline CDR1 SGHTA, CDR2 FQGNSA. The CDR3 sequence is CASSLGVPGNSRPYGYTF.

This chain connects TRBV30 to TRBJ2-4; TCRdb gives TRBD1 as the D gene, but with no DNA this cannot be confirmed. CDR3 length: 11 residues. Germline values: CDR1 GTSNPN, CDR2 SVGIG (reference sequence). The CDR3 protein is CAWGHKNMQYF.

This chain links TRBV5-1 with TRBJ2-5; TCRdb returns TRBD1, unconfirmable since there is no DNA. This CDR3 spans 16 amino acids. CDR1 is SGHRS and CDR2 is YFSETQ in the germline V gene. The CDR3 protein is CASSRLVGGPGETQYF. The full variable domain, completed using reference TRBV5-1 and TRBJ2-5, is KAGVTQTPRYLIKTRGQQVTLSCSPISGHRSVSWYQQTPGQGLQFLFEYFSETQRNKGNFPGRFSGRQFSNSRSEMNVSTLELGDSALYLCASSRLVGGPGETQYFGPGTRLLVL.

V gene TRBV5-6 combines with J gene TRBJ1-5; there is no DNA to check the TCRdb D call of TRBD1. The CDR3 length is 16 residues. Germline loops: CDR1 SGHDT, CDR2 YYEEEE. CDR3 amino acids: CASSFYPGTGNQPQHF.

The V gene is TRBV5-1, the J gene TRBJ2-5; no DNA is available, so the TRBD2 call from TCRdb remains unchecked. The CDR3 consists of 18 residues. CDR1 is SGHRS, CDR2 YFSETQ, per germline. The CDR3 sequence: CASSLELLAGVRWETQYF.

The chain couples TRBV5-1 to TRBJ2-3; the D call of TRBD2 rests on TCRdb alone, since no DNA is present to check it. This CDR3 is built from 16 residues. Per germline, CDR1 SGHRS and CDR2 YFSETQ. The CDR3 protein is CASSFGVAGGPDTQYF.

V is TRBV5-1 and J is TRBJ2-1. The CDR3 is 17 residues long. CDR1 is SGHRS and CDR2 is YFSETQ in the germline V gene. The chain's CDR3 is CASSLGRHQTLNNEQFF.

The V call is TRBV10-3, the J call TRBJ2-5; TCRdb picks TRBD2, but there is no DNA to check that call. Germline CDR1 reads ENHRY; CDR2 reads SYGVKD. This CDR3 has 15 amino acids. The CDR3 protein is CATAGTSGDQETQYF.